This T cell receptor (beta chain) was profiled in a study of blood T cell repertoires in COVID-19. Study background: Material from acute and convalescent COVID-19 was sourced from the United States, Italy and Spain. In each case, the material was cDNA or gDNA derived from T cells, B-cell-depleted T cells, or PBMCs.

This CDR3 is 13 amino acids long. The V gene's germline CDR1 is KGHSH and CDR2 LQKENI. Trimming left V 2 bases short and J 3 bases short, with 7 bases between. The authors' processing: Researchers report that nucleated cell counts were estimated from reference gene primer amplification. Assay used: immunoSEQ multiplex PCR; TCRdb lists only in-frame clones, some missing. Clone size and V and J calls were adopted from that table, with D and trimming inferred from the DNA. The table shows more than 110,000 clones, with 70% to 80% occurring only once. This clone has more than one count but fewer than ten.

The source is a man between 60 and 75 years old with acute or convalescent COVID-19. Material: peripheral blood. V gene TRBV18 combines with J gene TRBJ1-2; unclear D gene. The chain's CDR3 is CASSPGGYYGYTF. In DNA form, the CDR3 reads TGTGCCAGCTCACCAGGCGGTTACTATGGCTACACCTTC.